This T cell receptor beta chain appears in the sequencing data of a study of cytomegalovirus exposure and HLA in healthy donors. Findings and limits, study-wide: Three CMV-associated chains were confirmed in vitro to be specific for CMV antigens. The study listed approximately 160 cytomegalovirus-associated TCR beta chains. An analysis done earlier found most TCR beta V segments productive about 87% or about 30% of the time. Diagnosis of cytomegalovirus status made by the classifier reportedly showed high specificity and sensitivity.

The PCR contained 60 Vbeta and 13 Jbeta primers. TCRdb keeps only in-frame clones here, not all; method: immunoSEQ multiplex PCR. The repertoire holds around 200,000 clones, with around 80% as singletons. As regards this clone: What it binds is not known.

This CDR3 is built from 14 residues. Trimming stripped 2 bases from V and 5 bases from J, with 10 bases between. CDR1 and CDR2 from the germline V gene are MGHRA and YSYEKL. Material: PBMCs. The source is a woman between 25 and 40 years old in good health and CMV-seropositive. This chain uses TRBV4-1 with TRBJ2-1; weak D call: TRBD2 (6 bases). Here the CDR3 DNA reads TGCGCCAGCAGCCAACCGACTAGGCACAATGAGCAGTTCTTC. Amino acid sequence: CASSQPTRHNEQFF.